The text below deals with one TCR beta chain. Its antigen remains unknown. MiXCR, applied by TCRdb to the reads, yields one record per CDR3 protein. Here the sample spans 450,000 to 600,000 distinct CDR3 sequences, 33% being singletons. This record comes from a study of T cell repertoires in cytomegalovirus infection. The overall study: As its CMV epitopes, the study selected recently identified HLA-C-restricted and well-studied HLA-B-restricted targets. General study findings and limits: CMV-specific TCR beta clonotypes restricted by HLA-C dominated the ex vivo response.

Trimming removed 1 base from V and 3 bases from J; junction bases left unmatched: 8. The CDR3 loop spans 16 amino acids. Germline V gene data show CDR1 as SGHRS and CDR2 as YFSETQ. The genes are TRBV5-1 and TRBJ2-7; 9 bases are a match to TRBD1. The clonotype was recovered from a human donor in good health (CMV status not recorded). Some clones in this sample may be carry-over from other donors' samples. This sample comprised cultured PBMCs, obtained from culture after CMV antigen stimulation. The DNA of the CDR3 is TGCGCCAGCAGCTTGACCTTTGACAGGGGGATCTACGAGCAGTACTTC. Translating it yields CASSLTFDRGIYEQYF.